A single sample gave rise to the 15 T cell receptor beta chains below, sequenced in a study of OX40 agonist ivuxolimab in advanced cancers. Generated by immunoSEQ multiplex PCR, the TCRdb table keeps only in-frame clones and is missing some. This repertoire shows around 84,000 clones, just over 90% found once; its top ten account for around 0.39%. This specimen consisted of CD4+ or CD8+ T cells sorted from blood, obtained in a trial of the OX40 agonist ivuxolimab. Source of these receptors: an adult with an advanced solid tumor such as melanoma, head and neck, liver or kidney cancer.

This chain uses TRBV30 with TRBJ2-5; 8 nucleotides agree with TRBD2. J lost 4 bases, V lost 0 bases, and 4 bases had no gene match. The CDR3 totals 14 residues. From germline, CDR1 is GTSNPN and CDR2 SVGIG (reference sequence). The CDR3 DNA follows: TGTGCCTGGAGTGTACTTCGGGGGGGAGAGACCCAGTACTTC. This codes for CAWSVLRGGETQYF.

This clone was counted between two and nine times. The J gene is TRBJ1-4, the V gene TRBV7-2; TRBD1 matches 8 bases. Germline V gene lookup returns CDR1 SGHTA and CDR2 FQGNSA. The CDR3 is 14 amino acids. V was pared by 4 bases and J by 8 bases, with 6 bases of the junction left unmatched. The DNA for the CDR3 is TGTGCCAGCAGCTCCGACAGGGGTTGGGAAAAACTGTTTTTT. Protein: CASSSDRGWEKLFF. Full variable domain (outside the CDR3, taken from reference TRBV7-2 and TRBJ1-4): GAGVSQSPSNKVTEKGKDVELRCDPISGHTALYWYRQSLGQGLEFLIYFQGNSAPDKSGLPSDRFSAERTGGSVSTLTIQRTQQEDSAVYLCASSSDRGWEKLFFGSGTQLSVL.

The V and J genes are TRBV19 and TRBJ1-1, with TRBD1 identical over 7 bases. This CDR3 has 14 residues. After removal of 4 bases from V and 7 bases from J, the junction contained 9 bases not matched to a gene. Germline assignment: CDR1 LNHDA and CDR2 SQIVND (reference sequence). The CDR3 DNA reads as TGTGCCAGTAGTACCCCGGGGGACAGCTTTGAAGCTTTCTTT. Residues: CASSTPGDSFEAFF.

This clone was seen once. The rearrangement links TRBV4-2 to TRBJ1-2, with 7 bases lining up with TRBD1. After removal of 0 bases from V and 1 base from J, the junction contained 8 bases not matched to a gene. CDR1 is LGHNA, CDR2 YNFKEQ, per germline. The CDR3 covers 17 residues. This CDR3 is CASSQDHSAGGNYGYTF. The CDR3, as DNA: TGTGCCAGCAGCCAAGATCATAGTGCAGGGGGTAACTATGGCTACACCTTC.

The rearrangement uses TRBV5-6 and TRBJ1-5, with 8 bases matching TRBD1. CDR3 length equals 14 residues. The germline gives CDR1 SGHDT, CDR2 YYEEEE. Trimming cost V 3 bases and J 3 bases; bases outside gene matches: 2. The CDR3 sequence is CASSSRGHNQPQHF. The CDR3 DNA is TGTGCCAGCAGCTCCAGGGGGCACAATCAGCCCCAGCATTTT.

The gene calls are TRBV7-8 and TRBJ2-2, with TRBD1 identical over 7 bases. CDR1 and CDR2 from the germline V gene are SGHVS and FQNEAQ. This CDR3 comprises 15 residues. J gave up 3 bases and V 5 bases, and 6 bases lay outside the gene matches. CDR3 in DNA: TGTGCCAGCAGCGCCCGGGACAGACACACCGGGGAGCTGTTTTTT. It codes for CASSARDRHTGELFF.

This rearrangement joins TRBV6-1 to TRBJ2-2; the D is unclear. The CDR3 is made up of 12 amino acids. V gave up 3 bases and J gave up 10 bases, with 9 bases separating them. From germline, CDR1 is MNHNS and CDR2 SASEGT. CDR3 sequence: CASSDFREELFF. The CDR3 bases are TGTGCCAGCAGTGACTTCCGAGAGGAGCTGTTTTTT.

V gene TRBV20-1 combines with J gene TRBJ2-7, with D hard to call. The CDR3 length is 11 residues. Germline V gene lookup returns CDR1 DFQATT and CDR2 SNEGSKA (reference sequence). V shed 6 bases and J shed 2 bases, with 8 bases lying between them. CDR3 nucleotides: TGCAGTGCGACGGCTCCCTACGAGCAGTACTTC. Amino acid sequence: CSATAPYEQYF.

This clone was seen a single time. This chain joins TRBV5-4 and TRBJ2-7, with D perhaps TRBD1 or TRBD2 (5 bases each). Trimming cost V 0 bases and J 5 bases, with 15 bases left between them. CDR3 length equals 15 residues. From germline, CDR1 is SGHNT and CDR2 YYREEE (reference sequence). The CDR3 DNA sequence: TGTGCCAGCAGCTTGGATCCGGGAAGGGGCCACGAGCAGTACTTC. Translation gives CASSLDPGRGHEQYF.

The chain recombines TRBV7-9 with TRBJ2-5; D unresolved. Germline V CDR1 and CDR2: SEHNR, FQNEAQ (reference sequence). V lost 4 bases, J lost 1 base, and 10 bases lay in between. The CDR3 contains 14 residues. The CDR3 is CASSSYLFQETQYF. CDR3 sequence (DNA): TGTGCCAGCAGCTCGTACTTATTCCAAGAGACCCAGTACTTC.

V is TRBV7-3 and J is TRBJ2-7; D gene uncertain. The germline V gene has CDR1 SGHTA and CDR2 FQGTGA. The V and J ends lost 5 bases and 11 bases respectively, with 13 bases between them. The CDR3 loop spans 11 amino acids. CDR3 amino acids: CASSDPERKYF. The CDR3, as DNA: TGTGCCAGCAGCGACCCTGAGAGGAAGTACTTC.

There are a few counts of this clone. The chain uses TRBV27 and TRBJ1-5; TRBD1 agrees at 7 bases. Germline V gene data show CDR1 as MNHEY and CDR2 as SMNVEV (reference sequence). The CDR3 has 14 residues. The J segment lost 6 bases and the V segment lost 5 bases, leaving 7 bases of the junction unmatched. Here the CDR3 DNA reads TGTGCCAGCAGTGCCAACAGGGGATCTCAGCCCCAGCATTTT. This encodes CASSANRGSQPQHF.

There are a few counts of this clone. The J gene is TRBJ2-7, the V gene TRBV7-2, with a weak D call TRBD2 (6 bases). CDR3 size: 14 residues. The ends were cut back, 1 base at V and 7 bases at J, with 14 bases in the middle. Germline V CDR1 and CDR2: SGHTA, FQGNSA. The CDR3 coding sequence is TGTGCCAGCAGCTTAGAGGGGAGGTGGCGGGAGCAGTACTTC. Amino acids: CASSLEGRWREQYF.

The V call is TRBV19, the J call TRBJ2-3; possibly TRBD1 for D (5 bases). V shed 3 bases and J shed 1 base, with 5 bases lying between them. CDR1 is LNHDA, CDR2 SQIVND, per germline (reference sequence). The CDR3 runs to 13 residues. CDR3 nucleotides: TGTGCCAGTAGTATGGGGCGCACAGATACGCAGTATTTT. Encoded protein: CASSMGRTDTQYF.

The chain recombines TRBV5-1 with TRBJ2-4, with D hard to call. V shed 0 bases and J shed 9 bases, with 10 bases lying between them. In germline, CDR1 is SGHRS, CDR2 YFSETQ. The CDR3 runs to 13 residues. The CDR3 nucleotides read TGCGCCAGCAGCTTGGATGGGATTGGCATTCAGTACTTC. It is translated as CASSLDGIGIQYF.